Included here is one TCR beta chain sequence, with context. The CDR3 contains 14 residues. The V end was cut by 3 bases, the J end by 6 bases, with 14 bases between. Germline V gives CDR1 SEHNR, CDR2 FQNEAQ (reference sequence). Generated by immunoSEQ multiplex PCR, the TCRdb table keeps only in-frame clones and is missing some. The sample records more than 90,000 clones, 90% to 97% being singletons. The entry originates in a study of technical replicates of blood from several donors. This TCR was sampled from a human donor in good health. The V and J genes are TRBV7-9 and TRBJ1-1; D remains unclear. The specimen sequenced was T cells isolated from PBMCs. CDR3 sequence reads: CASSLELSGAEAFF. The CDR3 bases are TGTGCCAGCAGCTTGGAGCTTAGTGGCGCTGAAGCTTTCTTT.